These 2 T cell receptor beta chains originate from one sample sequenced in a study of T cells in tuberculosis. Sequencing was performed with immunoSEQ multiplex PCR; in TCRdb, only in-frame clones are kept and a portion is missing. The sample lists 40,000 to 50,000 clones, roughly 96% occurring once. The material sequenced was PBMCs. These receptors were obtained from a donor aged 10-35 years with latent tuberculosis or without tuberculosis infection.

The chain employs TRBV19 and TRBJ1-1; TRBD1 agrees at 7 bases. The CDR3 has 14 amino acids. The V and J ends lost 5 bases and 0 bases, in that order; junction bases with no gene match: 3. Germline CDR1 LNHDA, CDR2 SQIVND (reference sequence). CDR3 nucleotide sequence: TGTGCCAGTAGTCAGGGGGTGTTGAACACTGAAGCTTTCTTT. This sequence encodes CASSQGVLNTEAFF.

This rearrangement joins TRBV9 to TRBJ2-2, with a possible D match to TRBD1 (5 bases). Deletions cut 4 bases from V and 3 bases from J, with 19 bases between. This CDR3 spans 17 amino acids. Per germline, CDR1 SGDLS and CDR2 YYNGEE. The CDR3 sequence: CASSSRRGGKDTGELFF. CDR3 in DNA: TGTGCCAGCAGCAGTAGAAGGGGTGGAAAGGACACCGGGGAGCTGTTTTTT.